A selection of T cell receptor beta chains follows, all from one sample in a study of T cell responses to AZD1222 COVID-19 vaccine. Method: immunoSEQ multiplex PCR; TCRdb's copy keeps in-frame clones and lacks some. The table includes around 160,000 clones, roughly 94% detected once. The source was peripheral blood, collected on day 0 of AZD1222 vaccination. The receptors stem from an adult in good health. Each CDR3 is given with its conserved first and last residue. The order of the fields is clone size, D gene, V gene, J gene, CDR3 protein, CDR3 DNA. A D gene is named only where the DNA matches it firmly. Clone size is stated in some rows and not others, as once, few, many or a class when expanded.

>NA|NA|TRBV10-3|TRBJ1-1
CAIRNRVGTEAFF
TGTGCCATCAGGAACAGGGTGGGCACTGAAGCTTTCTTT
>NA|NA|TRBV6-5|TRBJ1-5
CASAPGRASNQPQHF
TGTGCCAGCGCACCAGGAAGGGCTAGCAATCAGCCCCAGCATTTT
>NA|TRBD1|TRBV27|TRBJ2-7
CASSLGQGNYEQYF
TGTGCCAGCAGTTTAGGACAGGGAAACTACGAGCAGTACTTC
>once|TRBD1|TRBV19|TRBJ2-1
CASEDRESYNEQFF
TGTGCCTCCGAGGACAGGGAGTCCTACAATGAGCAGTTCTTC
>NA|NA|TRBV5-1|TRBJ1-1
CASSLGWGMAFF
TGCGCCAGCAGCTTGGGTTGGGGGATGGCTTTCTTT
>NA|NA|TRBV6-5|TRBJ1-4
CASSLDRTNEKLFF
TGTGCCAGCAGCCTTGACAGGACAAATGAAAAACTGTTTTTT
>NA|NA|TRBV11-1|TRBJ2-3
CASHPSAADTQYF
TGTGCCTCCCACCCATCGGCCGCAGATACGCAGTATTTT
>NA|NA|TRBV6-1|TRBJ1-5
CASSESRSNQPQHF
TGTGCCAGCAGTGAAAGCCGTAGCAATCAGCCCCAGCATTTT
>NA|NA|TRBV29-1|TRBJ1-1
CSVEGPNTEAFF
TGCAGCGTTGAAGGACCGAACACTGAAGCTTTCTTT
>once|TRBD2|TRBV2|TRBJ2-1
CASLSGSDWKFSEQFF
TGTGCCAGCCTAAGCGGGAGCGATTGGAAGTTCAGTGAGCAGTTCTTC
>NA|NA|TRBV7-6|TRBJ1-2
CASSPIQSNYGYTF
TGTGCCAGCAGCCCAATCCAGTCCAACTATGGCTACACCTTC
>NA|NA|TRBV28|TRBJ1-5
CASSPTPNQPQHF
TGTGCCAGCAGCCCCACCCCTAATCAGCCCCAGCATTTT
>NA|NA|TRBV18|TRBJ1-1
CASSLLDRGEAFF
TGTGCCAGCTCACTCCTAGACAGAGGAGAAGCTTTCTTT
>NA|TRBD2|TRBV24-1|TRBJ2-4
CATSDLRGGDIQYF
TGTGCCACCAGTGATTTGCGGGGGGGAGACATTCAGTACTTC